This is a list of T cell receptor beta chains from one sample in a study of blood T cells in healthy people across ages. TCRdb recomputed calls from the 5' RACE reads with MiXCR, one row per CDR3 protein. The table has some 1,800,000 distinct CDR3 sequences, 39% seen once. The sample was blood. These receptors were taken from a human donor in good health. Each CDR3 is given with its conserved first and last residue. The D gene is left open where the match is weak. Some rows mark clone size as missing; the rest say once, few, many or name a class of expanded clone.

D: TRBD2
J: TRBJ2-7
V: TRBV6-1
size: NA
DNA: TGTGCCAGCAGTGAAAGGCGGGGGGACGAGCAGTACTTC
CDR3: CASSERRGDEQYF

D: NA
J: TRBJ2-7
V: TRBV20-1
size: NA
DNA: TGCAGTGCTAGATGGGGCAGCTACGAGCAGTACTTC
CDR3: CSARWGSYEQYF

D: NA
J: TRBJ1-2
V: TRBV20-1
size: NA
DNA: TGCAGTGCCCCCGGTTGGGTCTATGGCTACACCTTC
CDR3: CSAPGWVYGYTF

D: NA
J: TRBJ1-2
V: TRBV29-1
size: few
DNA: TGCAGCGTGGACCTCCGGGGGAACTATGGCTACACCTTC
CDR3: CSVDLRGNYGYTF

D: TRBD1
J: TRBJ2-7
V: TRBV5-1
size: NA
DNA: TGCGCCAGCAGCTTCCCGACAGGGTTACTGAGCGAGCAGTACTTC
CDR3: CASSFPTGLLSEQYF

D: NA
J: TRBJ1-2
V: TRBV5-4
size: few
DNA: TGTGCCGGCAGCCGACAGGACTTGGTCTATGGCTACACCTTC
CDR3: CAGSRQDLVYGYTF

D: TRBD1
J: TRBJ1-1
V: TRBV7-6
size: few
DNA: TGTGCCAGCAGCTTAGCCCCGACAGGGGGGGCTGAAGCTTTCTTT
CDR3: CASSLAPTGGAEAFF

D: TRBD1
J: TRBJ2-1
V: TRBV20-1
size: NA
DNA: TGCAGTGCTAGAAGGGACAGCCAACCCAACAATGAGCAGTTCTTC
CDR3: CSARRDSQPNNEQFF

D: NA
J: TRBJ2-5
V: TRBV20-1
size: NA
DNA: TGCAGTGTCCAACACGGGACGGCAAGACTCCAAGAGACCCAGTACTTC
CDR3: CSVQHGTARLQETQYF

D: NA
J: TRBJ2-6
V: TRBV6-1
size: few
DNA: TGTGCCAGCAGTGAAAGGGGTTTCTCTGGGGCCAACGTCCTGACTTTC
CDR3: CASSERGFSGANVLTF

D: NA
J: TRBJ1-1
V: TRBV29-1
size: NA
DNA: TGCAGCGTGAGGCGCGTGGAGGAGAGAGGCACTGAAGCTTTCTTT
CDR3: CSVRRVEERGTEAFF

D: TRBD2
J: TRBJ2-5
V: TRBV12-5
size: few
DNA: TGTGCTAGTGGCCTTAGCGGGGTCGGAAGTGAGCAGTACTTC
CDR3: CASGLSGVGSEQYF

D: NA
J: TRBJ1-4
V: TRBV4-3
size: NA
DNA: TGCGCCAGCAGCCAGGTCCGCGGGACATACGAAAATGAAAAACTGTTTTTT
CDR3: CASSQVRGTYENEKLFF

D: NA
J: TRBJ1-2
V: TRBV20-1
size: few
DNA: TGCAGTGCTAGAGGGGCAGACTACTATGGCTACACCTTC
CDR3: CSARGADYYGYTF

D: TRBD1
J: TRBJ1-1
V: TRBV29-1
size: few
DNA: TGCAGCGTTGAAGGTGAGGGCAGGGGGCTAAGTACTGAAGCTTTCTTT
CDR3: CSVEGEGRGLSTEAFF

D: NA
J: TRBJ2-5
V: TRBV20-1
size: few
DNA: TGCAGTGCTAGAGATACCTACCAACAAGAGACCCAGTACTTC
CDR3: CSARDTYQQETQYF

D: TRBD2
J: TRBJ2-1
V: TRBV28
size: NA
DNA: TGTGCCAGCAGTTTAAGGGGCGGGAGTGGTAATGAGCAGTTCTTC
CDR3: CASSLRGGSGNEQFF

D: NA
J: TRBJ1-1
V: TRBV18
size: NA
DNA: TGTGCCAGCTCACTTACGGACAGCCCTATGAACACTGAAGCTTTCTTT
CDR3: CASSLTDSPMNTEAFF

D: TRBD1
J: TRBJ1-2
V: TRBV9
size: NA
DNA: TGTGCCAGCAGCCCAAGGTTGTCGCAGGGGGCGTATGGCTACACCTTC
CDR3: CASSPRLSQGAYGYTF

D: NA
J: TRBJ2-3
V: TRBV20-1
size: few
DNA: TGCAGTGCCGCCCCGTTCACAGATACGCAGTATTTT
CDR3: CSAAPFTDTQYF

D: NA
J: TRBJ2-7
V: TRBV4-2
size: NA
DNA: TGTGCCAGCAGCCAGGTCTTAGTAAGTCGCGAGCAGTACTTC
CDR3: CASSQVLVSREQYF

D: NA
J: TRBJ2-5
V: TRBV28
size: NA
DNA: NA
CDR3: CASSSSDRGHYEQYF

D: NA
J: TRBJ2-7
V: TRBV21-1
size: NA
DNA: TGTGCCAGCAGCAAACGGGACTACTCCTACGAGCAGTACTTC
CDR3: CASSKRDYSYEQYF

D: NA
J: TRBJ2-7
V: TRBV10-3
size: few
DNA: TGTGCCATCAGTGAGTCGGGACGGCTTAGCTCCTACGAGCAGTACTTC
CDR3: CAISESGRLSSYEQYF

D: TRBD2
J: TRBJ2-5
V: TRBV7-3
size: few
DNA: TGTGCCAGCGGATTGCTAGCGGGACTTCAAGAGACCCAGTACTTC
CDR3: CASGLLAGLQETQYF

D: NA
J: TRBJ2-3
V: TRBV7-9
size: few
DNA: TGTGCCAGCAGCACCGGACCGCCGACAAGCACAGATACGCAGTATTTT
CDR3: CASSTGPPTSTDTQYF

D: TRBD1
J: TRBJ1-6
V: TRBV20-1
size: many
DNA: TGCAGTGCTAGAGATCTTATACAACAGGGGGATAATTCACCCCTCCACTTT
CDR3: CSARDLIQQGDNSPLHF

D: TRBD1
J: TRBJ2-3
V: TRBV7-8
size: NA
DNA: TGTGCCAGCAGCTTCGGTCTCAGGGGGACCACAGATACGCAGTATTTT
CDR3: CASSFGLRGTTDTQYF

D: NA
J: TRBJ1-5
V: TRBV7-2
size: many
DNA: TGTGCCAGCAGTCCAAGGACGGGCAATCAGCCCCAGCATTTT
CDR3: CASSPRTGNQPQHF

D: NA
J: TRBJ2-7
V: TRBV7-8
size: NA
DNA: TGTGCCAGCAGCCCCACACCAGGGCCCCAGGGATCAACTCCGCAGTACTTC
CDR3: CASSPTPGPQGSTPQYF

D: NA
J: TRBJ2-7
V: TRBV11-2
size: few
DNA: TGTGCCAGCAGCTTATGGAGGACGTACGAGCAGTACTTC
CDR3: CASSLWRTYEQYF

D: TRBD1
J: TRBJ2-1
V: TRBV7-9
size: NA
DNA: TGTGCCAGCAGCCAACAGGGGTTTCAGTTCTTC
CDR3: CASSQQGFQFF

D: NA
J: TRBJ2-5
V: TRBV7-9
size: few
DNA: TGTGCCAGCAGCTTTAGAGAACAGCCAAGAGCGACCCAGTACTTC
CDR3: CASSFREQPRATQYF

D: NA
J: TRBJ1-2
V: TRBV29-1
size: NA
DNA: TGCAGCGTTGATTTGGGATTCAGCTATGGCTACACCTTC
CDR3: CSVDLGFSYGYTF

D: NA
J: TRBJ2-7
V: TRBV7-2
size: few
DNA: TGTGCCAGCAGCTTCAGGGACCGCGAGCAGTACTTC
CDR3: CASSFRDREQYF

D: TRBD1
J: TRBJ2-3
V: TRBV5-6
size: NA
DNA: TGTGCCAGCAGCCCTGGGACAGGCCCTAGCACAGATACGCAGTATTTT
CDR3: CASSPGTGPSTDTQYF

D: NA
J: TRBJ1-2
V: TRBV9
size: NA
DNA: TGTGCCAGCGGGGAAGCAGCGGGCTATGGCTACACCTTC
CDR3: CASGEAAGYGYTF

D: TRBD2
J: TRBJ2-1
V: TRBV9
size: NA
DNA: TGTGCCAGCAGCAATATAGCGGGGGGTTCCTACAATGAGCAGTTCTTC
CDR3: CASSNIAGGSYNEQFF

D: NA
J: TRBJ2-5
V: TRBV10-3
size: many
DNA: TGTGCCATCAGTGCCAGCTGGGAGACCCAGTACTTC
CDR3: CAISASWETQYF

D: NA
J: TRBJ2-5
V: TRBV15
size: few
DNA: TGTGCCACCAGCACCGGGACGGGTCTCTCCCAGTACTTC
CDR3: CATSTGTGLSQYF

D: NA
J: TRBJ2-5
V: TRBV29-1
size: few
DNA: TGCAGCGTTGAAGATGAAGGGACCCCGCAAGAGACCCAGTACTTC
CDR3: CSVEDEGTPQETQYF

D: NA
J: TRBJ2-3
V: TRBV20-1
size: once
DNA: TGCAGTGCTATTTCGGGGGCCTACACAGATACGCAGTATTTT
CDR3: CSAISGAYTDTQYF

D: NA
J: TRBJ2-1
V: TRBV6-4
size: few
DNA: TGTGCCAGCAGCGCCCGACCCTTCGATGAGCAGTTCTTC
CDR3: CASSARPFDEQFF

D: NA
J: TRBJ2-1
V: TRBV4-1
size: few
DNA: TGCGCCAGCAGTAGAATCTCTGGGGGGGCGGATGAGCAGTTCTTC
CDR3: CASSRISGGADEQFF

D: NA
J: TRBJ2-1
V: TRBV11-1
size: few
DNA: TGTGCCAGCAGCTTAGCGGGCTCATACAATGAGCCGTTCTTC
CDR3: CASSLAGSYNEPFF

D: NA
J: TRBJ1-1
V: TRBV14
size: NA
DNA: TGTGCCAGCAGCCAAATGACAGCCTTAGTAGCTTTCTTT
CDR3: CASSQMTALVAFF

D: TRBD2
J: TRBJ2-7
V: TRBV4-3
size: once
DNA: TGCGCCAGCAGCACTAGCGGGACTCCCTACGAGCAGTACTTC
CDR3: CASSTSGTPYEQYF

D: TRBD1
J: TRBJ1-2
V: TRBV7-2
size: NA
DNA: TGTGCCAGCAGCCCCACTGGTTCAGGGGGCCATGGCTACACCTTC
CDR3: CASSPTGSGGHGYTF

D: NA
J: TRBJ2-1
V: TRBV5-4
size: NA
DNA: TGTGCCACATGGACGGCTGGGGGTGAGCAGTTCTTC
CDR3: CATWTAGGEQFF

D: NA
J: TRBJ2-7
V: TRBV27
size: few
DNA: TGTGCCAGCAGTTCCAGGGACGGGGACGAGCAGTACTTC
CDR3: CASSSRDGDEQYF

D: NA
J: TRBJ1-2
V: TRBV13
size: once
DNA: TGTGCCAGCAGCTTAGAAGGGGCTCACTATGGCTACACCTTC
CDR3: CASSLEGAHYGYTF

D: NA
J: TRBJ1-1
V: TRBV5-1
size: NA
DNA: TGCGCCAGCAGCCCCCTAGGTGACAGACGTTTTGAAGCTTTCTTT
CDR3: CASSPLGDRRFEAFF

D: NA
J: TRBJ1-6
V: TRBV20-1
size: few
DNA: TGCAGTGCTAGAGATCCGGGACGAAGAAGCTCCTATAATTCACCCCTCCACTTT
CDR3: CSARDPGRRSSYNSPLHF

D: NA
J: TRBJ2-7
V: TRBV28
size: NA
DNA: TGTGCCAGCAGTTCACCCACGGAGGGAACCCCCTACGAGCAGTACTTC
CDR3: CASSSPTEGTPYEQYF

D: NA
J: TRBJ2-3
V: TRBV12-3/TRBV12-4
size: once
DNA: TGTGCCAGCAGTTTAGTCGGGACGACGCAGTATTTT
CDR3: CASSLVGTTQYF

D: NA
J: TRBJ2-3
V: TRBV7-9
size: NA
DNA: TGTGCCAGCAGCCCTGGCAGGAGGGCTAGCACAGATACGCAGTATTTT
CDR3: CASSPGRRASTDTQYF

D: TRBD1
J: TRBJ2-7
V: TRBV29-1
size: NA
DNA: TGCAGCGTTGGGACAGGGGGGGACTCCTACGAGCAGTACTTC
CDR3: CSVGTGGDSYEQYF

D: TRBD1
J: TRBJ2-2
V: TRBV7-3
size: NA
DNA: TGTGCCAGCAGCTCCGGGACAGGGGATACCGGGGAGCTGTTTTTT
CDR3: CASSSGTGDTGELFF

D: NA
J: TRBJ2-5
V: TRBV4-3
size: NA
DNA: TGCGCCAGCAGCCAAGGAACGACAGTTCAAGAGACCCAGTACTTC
CDR3: CASSQGTTVQETQYF